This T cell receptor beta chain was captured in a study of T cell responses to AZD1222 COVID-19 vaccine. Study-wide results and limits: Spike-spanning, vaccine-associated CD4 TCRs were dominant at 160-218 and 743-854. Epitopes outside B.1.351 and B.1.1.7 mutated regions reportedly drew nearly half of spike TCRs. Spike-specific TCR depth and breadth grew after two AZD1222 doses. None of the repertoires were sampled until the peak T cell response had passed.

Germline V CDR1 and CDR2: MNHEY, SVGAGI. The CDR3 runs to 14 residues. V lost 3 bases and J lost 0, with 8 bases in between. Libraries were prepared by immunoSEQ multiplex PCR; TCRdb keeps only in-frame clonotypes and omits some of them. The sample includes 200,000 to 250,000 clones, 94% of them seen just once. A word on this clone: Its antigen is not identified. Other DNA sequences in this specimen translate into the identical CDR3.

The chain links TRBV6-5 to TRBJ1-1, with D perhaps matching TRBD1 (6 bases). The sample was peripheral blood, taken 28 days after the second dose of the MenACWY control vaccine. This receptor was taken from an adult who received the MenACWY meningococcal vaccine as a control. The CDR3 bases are TGTGCCAGCAGTTATTCAGGGGTGAACACTGAAGCTTTCTTT. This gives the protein CASSYSGVNTEAFF.